This T cell receptor beta chain comes out of a study of blood T cells in healthy people across ages (dated by TCRdb to the mid-2010s). General notes on the study: Template switching captured roughly one uniquely barcoded TCR beta cDNA molecule per two T cells in model experiments. The study measured age-related changes in TCR beta repertoire diversity using deep sequencing normalized with unique cDNA molecular identifiers. The donors were divided into four age groups: young (average roughly 15 years), middle-aged (approximately 39), aged (about 56) and long-lived (82). Using the same blood draw, the study looked at two additional independent replicas of 1 million unique cDNA reads for two donors, one aged 18 to 30 and the other aged 80 or older. Here is what the overall study found, with its caveats: Estimates of total diversity based on one million sequenced T cells were regarded as lower bounds and as underestimates. The long-lived group showed more naive CD4+ T cells, fewer expanded clones and increased TCR diversity than the aged group, suggesting age selection. Observed TCR beta diversity per million T cells fell roughly linearly with age, and a significant reduction was already apparent by age approximately 40. The CMV infection status of donors was not known, potentially confounding age-related changes in expanded clonotypes. There was a strong correlation between observed TCR beta diversity and the percentage of naive T cells measured by flow cytometry. Conclusive comparison of naive and antigen-experienced compartments was prevented by the profiling of bulk unsorted PBMCs.

Library prep was done by 5' RACE. Instrument on record: Illumina HiSeq 2500. A second PCR of roughly 7 to 12 cycles was performed with a sample-barcoded 5' primer and a J-beta primer mix. A template-switch 5' adaptor carrying 12 random nucleotides introduced a unique molecular identifier onto each TCR beta cDNA molecule. Each sample yielded at least 2.5 million CDR3-containing paired-end reads. The Mint cDNA synthesis kit, primed by a TRBC-specific oligonucleotide, was used to synthesize first-strand cDNA from all RNA. Following uracil-DNA glycosylase treatment, a first 18-cycle PCR with universal primers M1SS and BC2_uni_R was performed on all cDNA. The original pipeline was this. Each sample was normalized by randomly selecting 1 million high-quality reads, each carrying a distinct molecular identifier. Instead of being binned into consensus sequences, reads that shared molecular identifiers were thrown out. MiTCR, with a Q25 quality threshold and the strictest error-elimination algorithm, was used for CDR3 identification, clonotype clustering and error correction. A nonparametric unseen species model with Euler transformation was used to estimate a lower bound on total TCR beta diversity. TCRdb itself trimmed the public reads at Q25 with fastp, ran MiXCR and retained productive beta chains. Every CDR3 protein is listed once, alongside the most common genes and DNA of its rows. The V and J calls were determined by TCRdb, not by the authors. Within this sample are about 800,000 distinct CDR3 sequences, with 25% of them counted one time only. 3% to 4% of the sample lies in the top ten.

The CDR3 starts with the cysteine, ends with the phenylalanine, and has 15 residues. CDR3 DNA is the only sequence kept; it has 45 bases, read in frame from the first base. V is pared back by 6 bases and J by 2 bases, with 14 bases lying between the germline termini. CDR1 MDHEN and CDR2 SYDVKM are derived from the germline V gene. Donors were under 40 systemically healthy Caucasian individuals from Russia aged roughly 6 to 100 years. Approximately 9 milliliters of peripheral blood were collected from each donor into EDTA-treated Vacutainer tubes. Ficoll-Paque density-gradient centrifugation was used to isolate PBMCs, with at least 7 million obtained per sample. Total RNA, at least 6 micrograms per sample, was extracted from PBMCs with Trizol reagent. For every donor, an aliquot of PBMCs went through flow cytometry to measure the percentages of naive CD45RAhigh/CD27high T cells. There are a few counts of this clonotype. Its target antigen remains unknown. No much larger clone exists at a distance of one base, and base qualities are not known.

The same data also went into a second study, on T cells of mothers and their children. As the second paper documents: The donors were nine systemically healthy Caucasian individuals, made up of three mothers and their six children. cDNA synthesis used all of the extracted RNA, with about 1.5 ug of RNA in each 15 ul reaction. In the second PCR, sample barcodes and 2-4 random nucleotides were introduced via the M1S primer. Over 9.5 million TCR beta CDR3 reads came from each mother, compared with some 3.1 million reads from each child. In both related and unrelated pairs, thymic selection shapes the output of TCR recombination in a similar way, with inherited differences having only a minor effect. Related mother-child pairs always showed normalized repertoire overlap that was slightly higher than in unrelated mother-child pairs, though the difference was never significant. With a sensitivity of about 100 clones per million clonotypes, no persistent microchimeric T cell clones were detected. In the study, deep NGS was used to compare the TCR beta repertoires of mothers and children, and features distinguishing related mother-child pairs from unrelated individuals were sought. Mothers averaged about 40 +/- 4 years of age and children averaged approximately 11 +/- 4 years. After adapter ligation was performed with NEBNext reagents, the libraries were sequenced on an Illumina HiSeq 2000 with 100+100 nt paired-end reads. Mother and child libraries were prepared a month apart and sequenced in separate runs to prevent cross-contamination. Between roughly 450,000 and 2,200,000 distinct TCR beta clonotypes were identified per donor. Naive TCR beta clonotypes were estimated from low-frequency clonotypes matched to each donor's FACS-determined naive share, without sorting.

Material: blood. This TCR was sampled from a boy aged 10-17 years in good health. The V gene is TRBV28 and the J gene is TRBJ1-5; a confident D gene designation cannot be given. The nucleotides read TGTGCCAGCAGCTGGGAGGGTTTGGGCAATCAGCCCCAGCATTTT. It translates as CASSWEGLGNQPQHF.